The rows below give T cell receptor beta chains drawn from one sample of a study of cytomegalovirus exposure and HLA in healthy donors. The assay was immunoSEQ multiplex PCR, and TCRdb's table has in-frame clones only and misses some. The table shows 180,000 or so clones, with 55% to 65% occurring only once. Sequenced material: PBMCs. The receptors stem from a man aged 35 to 55 in good health and CMV-seronegative. CDR3s include the opening cysteine and the closing phenylalanine or tryptophan. A D gene is named only where the DNA matches it firmly. Size is omitted from some rows. Given values are once, few, many or a class for expanded clones.

TRBV11-3	.	TRBJ2-3	TRBD2	CASSSGLAGGSTDTQYF	TGTGCCAGCAGCTCGGGACTAGCGGGGGGCAGCACAGATACGCAGTATTTT
TRBV7-9	.	TRBJ2-4	TRBD1	CASSRTGQGKAKNIQYF	TGTGCCAGCAGCCGAACCGGACAGGGGAAAGCCAAAAACATTCAGTACTTC
TRBV6-1	.	TRBJ2-3	.	CASSENRYSTDTQYF	TGTGCCAGCAGTGAAAACCGCTACTCCACAGATACGCAGTATTTT
TRBV21-1	once	TRBJ2-7	.	CASSKEGPSSAYEQYF	TGTGCCAGCAGCAAAGAAGGGCCTAGTAGCGCGTACGAGCAGTACTTC
TRBV19	.	TRBJ2-2	.	CASTRDTWGRGELFF	TGTGCCAGTACGCGCGACACCTGGGGCAGAGGGGAGCTGTTTTTT
TRBV20-1	.	TRBJ1-2	.	CSAGPEYGYTF	TGCAGTGCTGGGCCCGAATATGGCTACACCTTC
TRBV27	.	TRBJ2-7	TRBD2	CASSSLLAGRAYEQYF	TGTGCCAGCAGTTCCCTCCTTGCCGGGAGGGCCTACGAGCAGTACTTC
TRBV9	.	TRBJ1-3	.	CASSQNSLTHSGNTIYF	TGTGCCAGCAGCCAGAACAGCCTCACACACTCTGGAAACACCATATATTTT
TRBV28	.	TRBJ1-5	.	CASSSLGRGYNQPQHF	TGTGCCAGCAGTTCCCTCGGACGGGGATACAATCAGCCCCAGCATTTT
TRBV11-2	few	TRBJ1-1	TRBD1	CASNHIRGQAGNTEAFF	TGTGCCAGCAACCATATCAGGGGACAGGCTGGGAACACTGAAGCTTTCTTT
TRBV2	.	TRBJ2-1	.	CASRSPSYNEQFF	TGTGCCAGCAGGAGCCCATCCTACAATGAGCAGTTCTTC
TRBV7-9	.	TRBJ2-1	TRBD2	CASSLAGGSNEQFF	TGTGCCAGCAGCTTAGCGGGAGGGAGCAATGAGCAGTTCTTC
TRBV2	.	TRBJ2-7	TRBD2	CASTGGARFPFMRGSYEQYF	TGTGCCAGCACCGGGGGGGCAAGGTTCCCATTCATGCGAGGGTCCTACGAGCAGTACTTC
TRBV27	.	TRBJ2-1	.	CASKGLEKGEQFF	TGTGCCAGCAAGGGGCTGGAAAAGGGTGAGCAGTTCTTC
TRBV13	.	TRBJ2-1	TRBD2	CASSQNSGGAGEQFF	TGTGCCAGCAGCCAAAATAGCGGGGGGGCCGGTGAGCAGTTCTTC
TRBV6-1	few	TRBJ1-2	.	CASSEAPLGGYGYTF	TGTGCCAGCAGTGAAGCCCCCTTAGGGGGCTATGGCTACACCTTC
TRBV2	few	TRBJ2-3	TRBD2	CASSMGLAGDQQYF	TGTGCCAGCAGTATGGGACTAGCGGGGGATCAACAGTATTTT
TRBV9	.	TRBJ1-1	.	CASSVEGGGNTEAFF	TGTGCCAGCAGCGTAGAAGGCGGAGGAAACACTGAAGCTTTCTTT
TRBV4-1	.	TRBJ2-4	TRBD2	CASSQERGGVGKNIQYF	TGCGCCAGCAGCCAAGAGCGCGGGGGGGTCGGCAAAAACATTCAGTACTTC
TRBV19	.	TRBJ1-2	TRBD1	CASSDGTAYGYTF	TGTGCCAGTAGTGATGGGACAGCCTATGGCTACACCTTC
TRBV6-1	few	TRBJ1-5	TRBD1	CASRRTGVGNQPQHF	TGTGCCAGCAGAAGGACAGGAGTAGGCAATCAGCCCCAGCATTTT
TRBV6-6	few	TRBJ1-5	.	CASSYSIGGSNQPQHF	TGTGCCAGCAGTTACTCCATCGGGGGAAGCAATCAGCCCCAGCATTTT
TRBV5-1	few	TRBJ2-2	.	CASSYIGDITTGELFF	TGCGCCAGCAGCTATATCGGGGATATAACGACCGGGGAGCTGTTTTTT
TRBV6-1	few	TRBJ2-5	TRBD2	CASSVAGAGETQYF	TGTGCCAGCAGTGTAGCGGGGGCCGGAGAGACCCAGTACTTC
TRBV28	few	TRBJ2-3	.	CASTGLRTDTQYF	TGTGCCAGCACGGGACTTCGCACAGATACGCAGTATTTT
TRBV5-1	.	TRBJ2-1	TRBD1	CASSHGTATYNEQFF	TGCGCCAGCAGCCACGGGACAGCAACTTACAATGAGCAGTTCTTC
TRBV10-3	.	TRBJ2-7	TRBD2	CAISEVGTSGGLYEQYF	TGTGCCATCAGTGAAGTTGGGACTAGCGGGGGGCTCTACGAGCAGTACTTC
TRBV19	.	TRBJ1-5	TRBD1	CASSIAYRGRNQPQHF	TGTGCCAGTAGTATAGCTTACAGGGGTCGCAATCAGCCCCAGCATTTT
TRBV10-3	.	TRBJ2-2	TRBD1	CAIRDRQNTGELFF	TGTGCCATCCGGGACAGGCAGAACACCGGGGAGCTGTTTTTT
TRBV28	.	TRBJ1-1	TRBD1	CASSFGTGLNTEAFF	TGTGCCAGCAGTTTCGGGACAGGACTGAACACTGAAGCTTTCTTT
TRBV19	.	TRBJ2-5	TRBD2	CASSMGQVVTSGFQETQYF	TGTGCCAGTAGTATGGGTCAGGTCGTGACTAGCGGGTTCCAAGAGACCCAGTACTTC
TRBV30	.	TRBJ1-3	.	CAWSYSRGLENTIYF	TGTGCCTGGAGCTACTCCCGGGGATTAGAAAACACCATATATTTT
TRBV10-1	.	TRBJ2-7	TRBD1	CASTKRGQGGEQYF	TGCGCCAGCACTAAAAGGGGACAGGGAGGCGAGCAGTACTTC
TRBV6-5	.	TRBJ1-2	.	CASSPGIRGWDGYTF	TGTGCCAGCAGCCCTGGGATACGGGGGTGGGATGGCTACACCTTC
TRBV29-1	.	TRBJ2-1	.	CSVEGWANEQFF	TGCAGCGTTGAAGGGTGGGCAAATGAGCAGTTCTTC
TRBV4-1	.	TRBJ1-2	TRBD1	CASSQNRGLANYGYTF	TGCGCCAGCAGCCAGAACAGGGGGCTTGCTAACTATGGCTACACCTTC
TRBV6-1	.	TRBJ2-7	.	CASTRTQTYEQYF	TGTGCCAGCACCCGGACACAGACCTACGAGCAGTACTTC
TRBV6-1	.	TRBJ1-2	.	CASSARGTINYGYTF	TGTGCCAGCAGTGCCAGAGGGACTATTAACTATGGCTACACCTTC
TRBV7-8	.	TRBJ2-7	.	CASSPISSYEQYF	TGTGCCAGCAGCCCAATCAGTTCCTACGAGCAGTACTTC
TRBV19	.	TRBJ2-2	.	CASSSWFGTLANTGELFF	TGTGCCAGTAGTTCGTGGTTCGGGACACTGGCGAACACCGGGGAGCTGTTTTTT
TRBV27	.	TRBJ2-3	TRBD2	CASSLSGGAGADTQYF	TGTGCCAGCAGTTTAAGCGGGGGGGCCGGAGCAGATACGCAGTATTTT
TRBV5-8	few	TRBJ1-5	TRBD1	CASSLKGQGANQNQPQHF	TGTGCCAGCAGCTTGAAGGGACAGGGGGCAAACCAAAATCAGCCCCAGCATTTT
TRBV6-8	few	TRBJ2-3	TRBD2	CASSYPGLAGADTQYF	TGTGCCAGCAGCTATCCGGGACTAGCGGGAGCAGATACGCAGTATTTT
TRBV29-1	.	TRBJ2-7	.	CSVAERAGYEQYF	TGCAGCGTGGCCGAGCGGGCTGGCTACGAGCAGTACTTC
TRBV7-9	few	TRBJ2-1	TRBD2	CASSTSGRAVGEQFF	TGTGCCAGCAGCACTAGCGGGAGGGCCGTGGGTGAGCAGTTCTTC
TRBV30	once	TRBJ1-2	.	CAWSSGASRGYTF	TGTGCCTGGAGCTCAGGCGCCTCTCGGGGCTACACCTTC
TRBV19	.	TRBJ1-6	.	CASRINRDDSPLHF	TGTGCCAGTAGGATAAACAGGGATGATTCACCCCTCCACTTT
TRBV6-6	.	TRBJ2-7	.	CASSYQTRSSYEQYF	TGTGCCAGCAGTTATCAGACACGCAGCTCCTACGAGCAGTACTTC
TRBV30	.	TRBJ2-3	TRBD1	CAWGQESTDTQYF	TGTGCCTGGGGACAGGAAAGCACAGATACGCAGTATTTT
TRBV30	.	TRBJ2-7	.	CAWSGLAIYEQYF	TGTGCCTGGAGTGGCCTAGCGATATACGAGCAGTACTTC
TRBV2	few	TRBJ2-1	TRBD1	CASSANRGLYNEQFF	TGTGCCAGCAGTGCCAACAGGGGGCTCTACAATGAGCAGTTCTTC
TRBV19	.	TRBJ2-7	TRBD1	CATTTGTGGGEQYF	TGTGCCACGACGACCGGGACAGGGGGCGGCGAGCAGTACTTC
TRBV5-6	.	TRBJ1-5	.	CASSLNFGPQHF	TGTGCCAGCAGCTTGAACTTCGGGCCCCAGCATTTT
TRBV29-1	few	TRBJ1-2	TRBD1	CSAASRQGPGSGYTF	TGCAGCGCCGCTTCAAGACAGGGCCCCGGGTCTGGCTACACCTTC
TRBV7-7	.	TRBJ2-3	.	CASSPGSGTSTDTQYF	TGTGCTAGCAGCCCGGGTAGCGGAACTAGCACAGATACGCAGTATTTT
TRBV7-2	few	TRBJ2-4	TRBD2	CASSLAAGGTSGLAKNIQYF	TGTGCCAGCAGCTTAGCTGCCGGGGGGACTAGCGGGCTAGCCAAAAACATTCAGTACTTC
TRBV27	.	TRBJ1-5	.	CASSLGGSSNQPQHF	TGTGCCAGCAGTCTCGGGGGGTCGAGCAATCAGCCCCAGCATTTT